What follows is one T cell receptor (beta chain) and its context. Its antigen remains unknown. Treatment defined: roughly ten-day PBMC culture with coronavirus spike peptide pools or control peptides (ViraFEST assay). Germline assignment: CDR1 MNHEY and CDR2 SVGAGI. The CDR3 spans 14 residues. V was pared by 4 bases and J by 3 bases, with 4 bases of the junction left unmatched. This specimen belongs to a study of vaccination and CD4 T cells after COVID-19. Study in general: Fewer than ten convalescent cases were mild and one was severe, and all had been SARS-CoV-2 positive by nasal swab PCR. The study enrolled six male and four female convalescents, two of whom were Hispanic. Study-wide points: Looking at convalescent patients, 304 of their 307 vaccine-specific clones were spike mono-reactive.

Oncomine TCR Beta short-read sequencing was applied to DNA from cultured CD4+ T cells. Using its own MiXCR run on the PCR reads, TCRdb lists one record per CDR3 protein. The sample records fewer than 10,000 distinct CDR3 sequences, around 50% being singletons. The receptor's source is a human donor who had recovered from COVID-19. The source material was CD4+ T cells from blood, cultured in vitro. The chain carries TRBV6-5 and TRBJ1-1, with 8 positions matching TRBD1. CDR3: CASSSTGGYTEAFF. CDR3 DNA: TGTGCCAGCAGTTCCACAGGGGGATACACTGAAGCTTTCTTT.